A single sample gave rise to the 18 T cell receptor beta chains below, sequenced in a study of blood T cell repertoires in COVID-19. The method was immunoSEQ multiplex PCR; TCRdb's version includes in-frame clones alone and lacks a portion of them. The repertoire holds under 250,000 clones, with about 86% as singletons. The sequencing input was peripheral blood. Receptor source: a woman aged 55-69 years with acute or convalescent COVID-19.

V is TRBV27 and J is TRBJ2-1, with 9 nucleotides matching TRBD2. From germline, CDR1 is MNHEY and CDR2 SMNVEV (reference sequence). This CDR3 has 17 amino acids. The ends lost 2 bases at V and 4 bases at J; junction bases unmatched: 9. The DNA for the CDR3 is TGTGCCAGCAGTTTAGCCAAAGCGGGGGGCCGTTACAATGAGCAGTTCTTC. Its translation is CASSLAKAGGRYNEQFF.

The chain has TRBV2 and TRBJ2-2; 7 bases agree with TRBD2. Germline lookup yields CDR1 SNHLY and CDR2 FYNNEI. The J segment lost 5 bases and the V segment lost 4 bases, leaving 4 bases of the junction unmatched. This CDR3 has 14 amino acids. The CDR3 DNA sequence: TGTGCCAGCAGTGGTGACGGGGGGACCGGGGAGCTGTTTTTT. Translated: CASSGDGGTGELFF.

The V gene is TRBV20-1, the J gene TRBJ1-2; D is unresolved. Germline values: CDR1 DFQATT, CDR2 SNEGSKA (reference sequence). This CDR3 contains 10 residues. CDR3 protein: CVIRRDGYTF. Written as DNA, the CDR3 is TGCGTGATACGCCGGGATGGCTACACCTTC.

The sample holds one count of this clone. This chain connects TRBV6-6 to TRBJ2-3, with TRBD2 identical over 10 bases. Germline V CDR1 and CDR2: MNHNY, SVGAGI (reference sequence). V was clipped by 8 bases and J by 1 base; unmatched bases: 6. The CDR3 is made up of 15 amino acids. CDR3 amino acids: CASSSGGDGTDTQYF. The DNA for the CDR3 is TGTGCCAGCTCGAGCGGGGGGGATGGCACAGATACGCAGTATTTT.

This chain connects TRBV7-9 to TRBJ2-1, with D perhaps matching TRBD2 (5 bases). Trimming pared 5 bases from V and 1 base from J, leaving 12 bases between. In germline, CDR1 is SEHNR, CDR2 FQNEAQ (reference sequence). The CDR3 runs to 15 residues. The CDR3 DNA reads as TGTGCCAGCAGCCTAACTAGTTTTTCCTACAATGAGCAGTTCTTC. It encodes CASSLTSFSYNEQFF.

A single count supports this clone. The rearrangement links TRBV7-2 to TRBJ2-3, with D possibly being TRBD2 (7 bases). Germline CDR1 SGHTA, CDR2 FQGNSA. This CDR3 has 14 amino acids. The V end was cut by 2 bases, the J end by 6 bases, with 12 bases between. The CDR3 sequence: CASSLRGGVDTQYF. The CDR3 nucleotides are TGTGCCAGCAGCTTAAGGGGGGGCGTGGATACGCAGTATTTT.

The CDR3, as DNA: TGTGCCAGCAGTGAATGGGGGCGACGGGACAGGGGGAGGGATGGCTACACCTTC. It codes for CASSEWGRRDRGRDGYTF. The rearrangement joins TRBV25-1 to TRBJ1-2; 11 positions match TRBD1. V lost 1 base to trimming and J lost 6 bases; unmatched junction nucleotides: 13. This CDR3 is built from 18 residues. CDR1 is MGHDK and CDR2 is SYGVNS in the germline V gene.

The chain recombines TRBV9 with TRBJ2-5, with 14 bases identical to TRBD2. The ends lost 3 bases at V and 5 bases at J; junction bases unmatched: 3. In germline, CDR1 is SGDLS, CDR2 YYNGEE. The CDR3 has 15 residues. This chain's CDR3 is CASSGLAGGPETQYF. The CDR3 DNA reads TGTGCCAGCAGCGGACTAGCGGGGGGGCCGGAGACCCAGTACTTC. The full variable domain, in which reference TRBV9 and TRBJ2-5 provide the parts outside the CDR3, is DSGVTQTPKHLITATGQRVTLRCSPRSGDLSVYWYQQSLDQGLQFLIQYYNGEERAKGNILERFSAQQFPDLHSELNLSSLELGDSALYFCASSGLAGGPETQYFGPGTRLLVL.

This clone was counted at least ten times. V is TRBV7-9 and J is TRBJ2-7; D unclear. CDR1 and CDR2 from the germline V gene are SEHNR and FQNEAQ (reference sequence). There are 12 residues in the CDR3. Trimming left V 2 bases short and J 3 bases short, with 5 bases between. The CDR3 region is CASSLNGYEQYF. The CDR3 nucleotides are TGTGCCAGCAGCTTAAACGGCTACGAGCAGTACTTC.

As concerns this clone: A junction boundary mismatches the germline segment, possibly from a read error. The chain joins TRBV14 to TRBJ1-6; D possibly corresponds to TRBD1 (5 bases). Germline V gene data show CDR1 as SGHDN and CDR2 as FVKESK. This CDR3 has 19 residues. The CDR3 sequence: CANSQDGGAAGRKNSPLHF. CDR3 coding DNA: TGTGCCAACAGCCAAGATGGGGGAGCAGCGGGACGGAAAAATTCACCCCTCCACTTT.

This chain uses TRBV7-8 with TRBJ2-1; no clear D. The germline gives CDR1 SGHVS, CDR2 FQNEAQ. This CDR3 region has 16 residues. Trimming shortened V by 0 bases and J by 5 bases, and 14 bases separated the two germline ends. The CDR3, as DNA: TGTGCCAGCAGCTTAGCGCGGTCAACTTCCCACAATGAGCAGTTCTTC. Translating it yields CASSLARSTSHNEQFF. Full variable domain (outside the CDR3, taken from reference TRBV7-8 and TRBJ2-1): GAGVSQSPRYKVAKRGQDVALRCDPISGHVSLFWYQQALGQGPEFLTYFQNEAQLDKSGLPSDRFFAERPEGSVSTLKIQRTQQEDSAVYLCASSLARSTSHNEQFFGPGTRLTVL.

The CDR3 DNA reads as TGTGCCAGCAGCTTAGGCGGAGAGCGGGGTGAGCAGTTCTTC. This encodes CASSLGGERGEQFF. The V gene is TRBV7-9, the J gene TRBJ2-1; 7 bases are shared with TRBD2. Unmatched junction bases numbered 6, after V lost 1 base and J lost 9 bases. This CDR3 has 14 residues. CDR1 and CDR2 (germline): SEHNR, FQNEAQ (reference sequence).

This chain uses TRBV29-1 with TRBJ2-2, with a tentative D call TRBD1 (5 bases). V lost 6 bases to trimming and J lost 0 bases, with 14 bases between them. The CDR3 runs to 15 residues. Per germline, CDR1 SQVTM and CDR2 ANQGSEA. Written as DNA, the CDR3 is TGCAGCGTCGGACCTGGGGCCGCGAACACCGGGGAGCTGTTTTTT. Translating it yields CSVGPGAANTGELFF.

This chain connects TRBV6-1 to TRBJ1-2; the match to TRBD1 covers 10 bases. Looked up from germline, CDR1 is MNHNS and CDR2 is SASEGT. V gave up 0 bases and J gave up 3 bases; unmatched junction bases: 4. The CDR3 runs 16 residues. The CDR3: CASSEAWTGGYYGYTF. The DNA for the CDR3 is TGTGCCAGCAGTGAAGCCTGGACAGGGGGTTACTATGGCTACACCTTC.

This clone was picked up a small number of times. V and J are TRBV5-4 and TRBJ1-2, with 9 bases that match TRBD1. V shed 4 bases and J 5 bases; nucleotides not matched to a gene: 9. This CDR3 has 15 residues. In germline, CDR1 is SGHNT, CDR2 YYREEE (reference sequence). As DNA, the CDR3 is TGTGCCAGCAGCCCTACGACAGGGGGAGGGTATGGCTACACCTTC. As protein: CASSPTTGGGYGYTF.

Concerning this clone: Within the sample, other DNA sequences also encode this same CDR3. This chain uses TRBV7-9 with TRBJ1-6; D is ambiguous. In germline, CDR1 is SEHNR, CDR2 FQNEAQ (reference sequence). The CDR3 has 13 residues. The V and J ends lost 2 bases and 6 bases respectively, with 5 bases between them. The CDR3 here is CASSLSGNSPLHF. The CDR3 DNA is TGTGCCAGCAGCTTATCGGGTAATTCACCCCTCCACTTT.

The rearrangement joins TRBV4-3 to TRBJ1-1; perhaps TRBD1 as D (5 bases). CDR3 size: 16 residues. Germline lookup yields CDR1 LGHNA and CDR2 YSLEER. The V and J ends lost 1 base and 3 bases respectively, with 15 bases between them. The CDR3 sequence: CASSQASDIKYTEAFF. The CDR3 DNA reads TGCGCCAGCAGCCAAGCCTCGGACATAAAGTACACTGAAGCTTTCTTT.

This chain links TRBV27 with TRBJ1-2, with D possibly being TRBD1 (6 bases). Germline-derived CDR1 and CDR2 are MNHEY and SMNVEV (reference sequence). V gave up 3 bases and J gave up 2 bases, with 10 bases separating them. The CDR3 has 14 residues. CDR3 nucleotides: TGTGCCAGCAGTTTGCAGGGGCGCAACTATGGCTACACCTTC. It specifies CASSLQGRNYGYTF.